This note documents a single T cell receptor beta chain sequence. What it binds is unknown. The CDR3 has 13 residues. Looked up from germline, CDR1 is MNHNS and CDR2 is SASEGT. This sample stems from a study of T cells expressing NK-cell markers. Study-wide context: From sorted CD3+CD56+NKG2C+, CD3+CD56+NKG2C- and CD3+CD56-NKG2C+ T cells came the TCR beta repertoires. Broader study findings: Among CD8+ T cells from five or six donors, dominant NKG2C+ clonotypes accounted for roughly 1.0-8%. Topping the CD3+CD56-NKG2C+ fraction as well were these clonotypes, in a few donors.

TCRdb reprocessed the 5' RACE reads, with one entry per CDR3 protein and no DNA. The sample data list over 200,000 distinct CDR3 sequences. The specimen sequenced was blood T cells: a sorted CD56 or NKG2C T cell subset, CD4+ or CD8+ T cells, or bulk PBMC T cells (not recorded which). This rearrangement joins TRBV6-1 to TRBJ2-7; TCRdb proposes TRBD2, but this gene call is untestable without DNA. The receptor was derived from a man younger than 35 in good health. The CDR3 sequence is CASFGLAWYEQYF.